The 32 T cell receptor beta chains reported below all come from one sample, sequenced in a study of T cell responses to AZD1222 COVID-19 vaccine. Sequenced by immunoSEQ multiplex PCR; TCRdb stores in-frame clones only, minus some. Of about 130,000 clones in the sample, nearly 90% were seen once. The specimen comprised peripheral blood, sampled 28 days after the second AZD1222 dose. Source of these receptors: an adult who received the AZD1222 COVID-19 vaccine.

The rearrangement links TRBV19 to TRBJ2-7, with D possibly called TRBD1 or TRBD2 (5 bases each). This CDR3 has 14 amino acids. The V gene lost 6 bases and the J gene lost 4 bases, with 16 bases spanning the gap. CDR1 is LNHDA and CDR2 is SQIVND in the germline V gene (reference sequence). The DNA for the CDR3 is TGTGCCAGTAGGGAGACCGGGACCAGTTACGAGCAGTACTTC. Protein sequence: CASRETGTSYEQYF.

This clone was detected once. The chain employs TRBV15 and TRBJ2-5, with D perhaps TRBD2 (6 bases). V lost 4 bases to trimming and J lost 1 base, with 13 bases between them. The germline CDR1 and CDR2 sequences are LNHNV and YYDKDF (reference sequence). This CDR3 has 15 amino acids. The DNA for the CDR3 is TGTGCCACCAGCACCGGGGGAAGTACCCAAGAGACCCAGTACTTC. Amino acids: CATSTGGSTQETQYF.

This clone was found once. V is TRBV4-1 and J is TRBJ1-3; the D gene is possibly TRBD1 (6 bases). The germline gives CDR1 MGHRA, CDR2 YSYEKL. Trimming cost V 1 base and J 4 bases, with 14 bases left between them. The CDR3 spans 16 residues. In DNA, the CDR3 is TGCGCCAGCAGCCAAGGAGGGGGTCGTTCGGGAAACACCATATATTTT. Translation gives CASSQGGGRSGNTIYF.

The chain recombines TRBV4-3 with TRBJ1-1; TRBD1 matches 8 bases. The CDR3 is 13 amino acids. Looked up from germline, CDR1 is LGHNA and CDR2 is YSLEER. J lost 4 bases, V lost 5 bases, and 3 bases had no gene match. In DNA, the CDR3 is TGCGCCAGCAGCTCCGACAGGGGCACTGAAGCTTTCTTT. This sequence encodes CASSSDRGTEAFF.

The CDR3 region has the DNA TGCGCCAGCAGTCAAGGGGGAGAAGGCTATGGCTACACCTTC. Its protein is CASSQGGEGYGYTF. The chain carries TRBV23-1 and TRBJ1-2; D possibly corresponds to TRBD1 (5 bases). TRBV23-1 is filed as an ORF, its function uncertain. The CDR3 contains 14 residues. Trimming removed 2 bases at V and 4 bases at J, with 11 bases between.

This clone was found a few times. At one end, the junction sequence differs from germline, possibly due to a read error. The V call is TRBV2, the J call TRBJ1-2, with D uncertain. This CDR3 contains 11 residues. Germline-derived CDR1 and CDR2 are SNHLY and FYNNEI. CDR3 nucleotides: TGTGCCAGCATCAGAGACCGGGGTTACTTTTTC. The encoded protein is CASIRDRGYFF.

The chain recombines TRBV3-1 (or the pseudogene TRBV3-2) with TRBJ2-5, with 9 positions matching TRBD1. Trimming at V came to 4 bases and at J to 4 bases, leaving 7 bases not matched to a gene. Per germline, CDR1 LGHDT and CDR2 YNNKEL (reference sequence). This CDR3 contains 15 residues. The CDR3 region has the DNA TGTGCCAGCAGCCGCACGACAGGGGGGCCAGAGACCCAGTACTTC. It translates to CASSRTTGGPETQYF.

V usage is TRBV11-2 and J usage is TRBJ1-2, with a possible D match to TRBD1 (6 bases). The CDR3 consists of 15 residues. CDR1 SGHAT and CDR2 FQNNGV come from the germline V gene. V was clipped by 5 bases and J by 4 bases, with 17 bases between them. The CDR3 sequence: CASSPGGGPLYGYTF. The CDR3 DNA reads TGTGCCAGCAGCCCCGGGGGGGGCCCCCTCTATGGCTACACCTTC.

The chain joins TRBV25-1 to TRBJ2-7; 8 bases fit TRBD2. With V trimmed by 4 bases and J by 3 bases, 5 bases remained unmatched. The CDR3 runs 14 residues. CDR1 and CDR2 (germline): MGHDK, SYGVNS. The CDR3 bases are TGTGCCAGCAGTGTACGGGGGGGAAACTACGAGCAGTACTTC. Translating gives CASSVRGGNYEQYF.

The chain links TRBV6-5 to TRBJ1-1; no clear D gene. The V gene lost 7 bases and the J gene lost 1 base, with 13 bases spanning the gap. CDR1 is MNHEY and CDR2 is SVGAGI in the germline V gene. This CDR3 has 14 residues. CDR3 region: CASKEPHRNTEAFF. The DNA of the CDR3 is TGTGCCAGCAAAGAGCCACACCGGAACACTGAAGCTTTCTTT.

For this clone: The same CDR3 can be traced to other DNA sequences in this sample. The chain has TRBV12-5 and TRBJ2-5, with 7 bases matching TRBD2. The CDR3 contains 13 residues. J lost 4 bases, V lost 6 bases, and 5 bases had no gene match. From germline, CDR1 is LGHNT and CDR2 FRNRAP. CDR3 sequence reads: CASGPGGRETQYF. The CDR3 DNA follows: TGTGCTAGTGGCCCCGGGGGGAGAGAGACCCAGTACTTC. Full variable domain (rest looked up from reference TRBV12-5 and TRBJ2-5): DARVTQTPRHKVTEMGQEVTMRCQPILGHNTVFWYRQTMMQGLELLAYFRNRAPLDDSGMPKDRFSAEMPDATLATLKIQPSEPRDSAVYFCASGPGGRETQYFGPGTRLLVL.

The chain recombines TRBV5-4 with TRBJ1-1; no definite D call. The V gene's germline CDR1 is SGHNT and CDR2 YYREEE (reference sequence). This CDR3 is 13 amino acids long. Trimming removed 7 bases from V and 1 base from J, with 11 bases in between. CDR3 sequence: CASAGVGNTEAFF. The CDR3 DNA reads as TGTGCCAGCGCAGGAGTTGGGAACACTGAAGCTTTCTTT.

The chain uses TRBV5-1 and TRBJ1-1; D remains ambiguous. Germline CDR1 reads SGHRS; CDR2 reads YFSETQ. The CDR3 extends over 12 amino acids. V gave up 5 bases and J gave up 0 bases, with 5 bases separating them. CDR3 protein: CASSKVNTEAFF. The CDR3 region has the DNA TGCGCCAGCAGTAAGGTGAACACTGAAGCTTTCTTT.

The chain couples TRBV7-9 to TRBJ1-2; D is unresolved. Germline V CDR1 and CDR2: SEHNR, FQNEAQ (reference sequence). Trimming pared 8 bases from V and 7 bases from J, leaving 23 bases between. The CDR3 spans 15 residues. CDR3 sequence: CASASPGHGLSGYTF. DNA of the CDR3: TGTGCCAGCGCCTCTCCCGGGCACGGCTTAAGTGGCTACACCTTC.

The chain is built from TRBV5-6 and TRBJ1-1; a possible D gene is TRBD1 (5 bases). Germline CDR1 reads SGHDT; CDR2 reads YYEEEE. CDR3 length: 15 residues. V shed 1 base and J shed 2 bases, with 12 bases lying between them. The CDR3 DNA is TGTGCCAGCAGCTTGCTAGGGGCTGGTAACACTGAAGCTTTCTTT. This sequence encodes CASSLLGAGNTEAFF.

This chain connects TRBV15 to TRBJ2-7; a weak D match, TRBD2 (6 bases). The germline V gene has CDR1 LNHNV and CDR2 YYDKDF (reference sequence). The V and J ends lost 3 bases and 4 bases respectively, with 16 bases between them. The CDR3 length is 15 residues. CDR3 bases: TGTGCCACCAGCAGGGACCGGGGGAATTGGTACGAGCAGTACTTC. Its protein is CATSRDRGNWYEQYF.

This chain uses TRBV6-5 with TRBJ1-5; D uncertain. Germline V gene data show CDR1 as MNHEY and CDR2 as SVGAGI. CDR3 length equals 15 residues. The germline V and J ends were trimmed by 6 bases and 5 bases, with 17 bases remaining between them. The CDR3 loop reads CASSSWQRLDQPQHF. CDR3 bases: TGTGCCAGCAGCTCCTGGCAACGTCTAGATCAGCCCCAGCATTTT.

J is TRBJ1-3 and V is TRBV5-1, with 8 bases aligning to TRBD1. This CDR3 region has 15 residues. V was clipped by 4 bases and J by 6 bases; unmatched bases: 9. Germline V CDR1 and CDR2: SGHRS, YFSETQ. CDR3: CASSTLPGGTNTIYF. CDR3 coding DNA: TGCGCCAGCAGCACCTTGCCAGGGGGCACAAACACCATATATTTT.

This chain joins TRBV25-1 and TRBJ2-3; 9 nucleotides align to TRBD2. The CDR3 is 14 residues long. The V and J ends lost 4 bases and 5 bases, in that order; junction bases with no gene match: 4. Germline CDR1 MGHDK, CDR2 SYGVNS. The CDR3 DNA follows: TGTGCCAGCAGTGGTAGCGGGAGTGTAGATACGCAGTATTTT. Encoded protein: CASSGSGSVDTQYF. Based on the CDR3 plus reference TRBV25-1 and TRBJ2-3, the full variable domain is EADIYQTPRYLVIGTGKKITLECSQTMGHDKMYWYQQDPGMELHLIHYSYGVNSTEKGDLSSESTVSRIRTEHFPLTLESARPSHTSQYLCASSGSGSVDTQYFGPGTRLTVL.

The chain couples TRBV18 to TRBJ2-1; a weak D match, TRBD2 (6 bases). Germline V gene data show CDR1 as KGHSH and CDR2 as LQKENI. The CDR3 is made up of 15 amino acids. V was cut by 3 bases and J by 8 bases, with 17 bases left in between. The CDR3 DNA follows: TGTGCCAGCTCACCTCCTGGCGGGATCAACCATGAGCAGTTCTTC. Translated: CASSPPGGINHEQFF.

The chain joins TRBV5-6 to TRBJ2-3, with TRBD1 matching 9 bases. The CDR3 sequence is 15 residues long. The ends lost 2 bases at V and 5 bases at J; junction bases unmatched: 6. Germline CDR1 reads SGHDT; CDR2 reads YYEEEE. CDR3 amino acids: CASSLGGQGIDTQYF. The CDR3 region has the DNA TGTGCCAGCAGCTTAGGAGGACAGGGGATAGATACGCAGTATTTT.

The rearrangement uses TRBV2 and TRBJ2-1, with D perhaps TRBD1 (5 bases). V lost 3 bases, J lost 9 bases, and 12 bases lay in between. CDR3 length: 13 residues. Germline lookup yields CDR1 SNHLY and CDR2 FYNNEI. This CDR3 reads CASSDTGLSEQFF. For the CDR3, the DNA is TGTGCCAGCAGTGACACAGGATTAAGTGAGCAGTTCTTC.

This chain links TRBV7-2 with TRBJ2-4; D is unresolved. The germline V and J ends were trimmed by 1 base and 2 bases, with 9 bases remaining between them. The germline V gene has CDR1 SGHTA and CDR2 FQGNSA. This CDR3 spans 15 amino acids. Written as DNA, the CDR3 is TGTGCCAGCAGCTTAGGTGGGGTGACCAAAAACATTCAGTACTTC. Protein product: CASSLGGVTKNIQYF. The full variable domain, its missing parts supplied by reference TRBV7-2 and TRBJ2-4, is GAGVSQSPSNKVTEKGKDVELRCDPISGHTALYWYRQSLGQGLEFLIYFQGNSAPDKSGLPSDRFSAERTGGSVSTLTIQRTQQEDSAVYLCASSLGGVTKNIQYFGAGTRLSVL.

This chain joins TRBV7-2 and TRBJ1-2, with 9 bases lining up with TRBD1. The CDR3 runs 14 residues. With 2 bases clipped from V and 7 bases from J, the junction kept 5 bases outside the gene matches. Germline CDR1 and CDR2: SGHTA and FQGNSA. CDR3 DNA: TGTGCCAGCAGCTTACACACAGGGGGCTTTGGCTACACCTTC. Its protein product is CASSLHTGGFGYTF.

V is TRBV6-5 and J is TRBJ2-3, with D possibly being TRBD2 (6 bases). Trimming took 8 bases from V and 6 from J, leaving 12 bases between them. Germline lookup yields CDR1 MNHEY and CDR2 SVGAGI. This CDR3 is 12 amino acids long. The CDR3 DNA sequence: TGTGCCAGCTCACTAGCTAGTGATACGCAGTATTTT. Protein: CASSLASDTQYF.

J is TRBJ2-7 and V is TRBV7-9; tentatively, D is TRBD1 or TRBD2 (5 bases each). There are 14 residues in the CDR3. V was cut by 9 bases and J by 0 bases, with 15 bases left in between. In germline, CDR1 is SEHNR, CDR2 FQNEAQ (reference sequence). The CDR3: CASPWDLSSYEQYF. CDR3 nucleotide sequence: TGTGCCAGTCCTTGGGACCTTAGCTCCTACGAGCAGTACTTC.

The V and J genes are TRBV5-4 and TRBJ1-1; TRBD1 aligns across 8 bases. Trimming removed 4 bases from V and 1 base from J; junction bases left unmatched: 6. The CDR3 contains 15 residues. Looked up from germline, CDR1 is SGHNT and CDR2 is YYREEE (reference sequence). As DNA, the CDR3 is TGTGCCAGCAGCGGGGCGGGACAGGCGAACACTGAAGCTTTCTTT. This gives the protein CASSGAGQANTEAFF. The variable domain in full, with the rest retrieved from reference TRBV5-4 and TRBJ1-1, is ETGVTQSPTHLIKTRGQQVTLRCSSQSGHNTVSWYQQALGQGPQFIFQYYREEENGRGNFPPRFSGLQFPNYSSELNVNALELDDSALYLCASSGAGQANTEAFFGQGTRLTVV.

CDR3 DNA sequence: TGTGCCAGCAGCCATTCGGGCGCCAATCAGCCCCAGCATTTT. This encodes CASSHSGANQPQHF. The chain recombines TRBV3-1 (or the pseudogene TRBV3-2) with TRBJ1-5; D uncertain. The CDR3 is 14 residues long. Germline CDR1 is LGHDT and CDR2 is YNNKEL (reference sequence). Trimming took off 3 bases at V and 3 bases at J, with 9 bases between the two ends.

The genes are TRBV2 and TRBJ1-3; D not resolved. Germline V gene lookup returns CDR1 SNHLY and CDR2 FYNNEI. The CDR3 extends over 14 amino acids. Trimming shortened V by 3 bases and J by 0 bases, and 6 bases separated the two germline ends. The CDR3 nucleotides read TGTGCCAGCAGTGAGACCTACTCTGGAAACACCATATATTTT. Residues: CASSETYSGNTIYF.

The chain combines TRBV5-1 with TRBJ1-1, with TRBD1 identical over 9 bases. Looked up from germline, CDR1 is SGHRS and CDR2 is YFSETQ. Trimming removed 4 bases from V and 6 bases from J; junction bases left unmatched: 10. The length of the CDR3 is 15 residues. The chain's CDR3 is CASSVQGAAGPEAFF. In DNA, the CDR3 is TGCGCCAGCAGCGTACAGGGGGCCGCAGGCCCTGAAGCTTTCTTT.

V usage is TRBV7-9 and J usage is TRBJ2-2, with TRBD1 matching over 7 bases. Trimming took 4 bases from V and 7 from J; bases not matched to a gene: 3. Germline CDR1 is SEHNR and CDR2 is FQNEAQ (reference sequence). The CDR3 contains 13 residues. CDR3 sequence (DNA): TGTGCCAGCAGCTCCCAGGGGGTCGGGGAGCTGTTTTTT. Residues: CASSSQGVGELFF.

CDR3 sequence: CASSWDRVNTEAFF. The DNA of the CDR3 is TGTGCCAGCAGCTGGGACAGGGTGAACACTGAAGCTTTCTTT. This chain joins TRBV5-8 and TRBJ1-1, with 9 bases fitting TRBD1. The ends lost 3 bases at V and 0 bases at J; junction bases unmatched: 0. Per the germline V gene, CDR1 is SGHTS and CDR2 is YDEGEE. The CDR3 contains 14 residues.